Listed here are 18 T cell receptor beta chains from one sample, sequenced in a study of identical twins. TCRdb called the 5' RACE reads again in MiXCR, with one record for every CDR3 protein. The sample holds around 340,000 distinct CDR3 sequences; around 9.7% are singletons and the top ten take about 9.1%. The sample consisted of naive T cells sorted from blood. Every receptor here comes from a woman aged 45-60 years in good health.

In its sample, this clonotype was seen a few times. CDR3 DNA sequence: TGTGCCAGCTTCGGAGGGGGAAACACCATATATTTT. This sequence encodes CASFGGGNTIYF. The chain combines TRBV6-5 with TRBJ1-3, with D hard to call. V lost 8 bases, J lost 4 bases, and 9 bases lay in between. The V gene's germline CDR1 is MNHEY and CDR2 SVGAGI. The CDR3 is made up of 12 amino acids.

A word on this clonotype: A much larger clone differs from this one at a single base, so this may be a read error. In DNA, the CDR3 is TGTGCCAGCAGCCAAGCTACCTGGGAGCGCCAGCATTTT. Protein sequence: CASSQATWERQHF. The rearrangement links TRBV14 to TRBJ1-5, with no clear D. Germline CDR1 is SGHDN and CDR2 is FVKESK. The CDR3 is 13 residues long. V was pared by 1 base and J by 12 bases, with 13 bases between.

This sequence joins TRBV11-2 and TRBJ2-5; D may be TRBD2 (6 bases). The CDR3 contains 13 residues. Trimming stripped 6 bases from V and 3 bases from J, with 11 bases between. The V gene's germline CDR1 is SGHAT and CDR2 FQNNGV. This CDR3 reads CASRERGKETQYF. The CDR3 bases are TGTGCCAGCAGGGAACGGGGGAAAGAGACCCAGTACTTC. Full variable domain (remainder filled in from reference TRBV11-2 and TRBJ2-5): EAGVAQSPRYKIIEKRQSVAFWCNPISGHATLYWYQQILGQGPKLLIQFQNNGVVDDSQLPKDRFSAERLKGVDSTLKIQPAKLEDSAVYLCASRERGKETQYFGPGTRLLVL.

The chain combines TRBV7-9 with TRBJ2-1; 9 nucleotides agree with TRBD2. The CDR3 has 15 amino acids. Germline V gives CDR1 SEHNR, CDR2 FQNEAQ (reference sequence). Trimming took 5 bases from V and 7 from J; bases not matched to a gene: 9. The CDR3 DNA follows: TGTGCCAGCAGCGACGGATTTAGCGGGAGTAATGAGCAGTTCTTC. Translating gives CASSDGFSGSNEQFF. Together with reference TRBV7-9 and TRBJ2-1, the CDR3 gives the full variable domain: DTGVSQNPRHKITKRGQNVTFRCDPISEHNRLYWYRQTLGQGPEFLTYFQNEAQLEKSRLLSDRFSAERPKGSFSTLEIQRTEQGDSAMYLCASSDGFSGSNEQFFGPGTRLTVL.

The table lists this clonotype with many counts. This chain uses TRBV15 with TRBJ2-1, with D perhaps TRBD2 (6 bases). The V end was cut by 8 bases, the J end by 2 bases, with 10 bases between. CDR1 and CDR2 (germline): LNHNV, YYDKDF (reference sequence). The CDR3 contains 13 residues. DNA of the CDR3: TGTGCCACCGTGGCTAGCGCCTACAATGAGCAGTTCTTC. This encodes CATVASAYNEQFF.

The chain carries TRBV20-1 and TRBJ2-2; 8 positions match TRBD2. The CDR3 spans 15 residues. Trimming at V came to 1 base and at J to 0 bases, leaving 1 base not matched to a gene. The germline CDR1 and CDR2 sequences are DFQATT and SNEGSKA (reference sequence). CDR3 coding DNA: TGCAGTGCTAGAGCGGGAGGGGCGAACACCGGGGAGCTGTTTTTT. It translates to CSARAGGANTGELFF.

This clonotype was counted between two and nine times. CDR3 residues: CASSPGGVEQYF. CDR3 DNA sequence: TGTGCCAGCAGCCCCGGTGGCGTCGAGCAGTACTTC. The gene calls are TRBV3-1 and TRBJ2-7; no clear D. The CDR3 has 12 amino acids. Germline-derived CDR1 and CDR2 are LGHDT and YNNKEL (reference sequence). V was shortened by 4 bases and J by 6 bases, with 10 bases between the two germline ends.

This clonotype has more than one count but fewer than ten. The rearrangement uses TRBV4-2 and TRBJ2-5; D is possibly TRBD2 (5 bases). Trimming took 6 bases from V and 5 from J, leaving 13 bases between them. Germline V gene data show CDR1 as LGHNA and CDR2 as YNFKEQ. This CDR3 is 13 amino acids long. The CDR3 region is CASSLSERETQYF. The CDR3 DNA reads as TGTGCCAGCAGTCTGTCGGAGCGGGAGACCCAGTACTTC.

Only a few counts were recorded for this clonotype. V is TRBV4-1 and J is TRBJ2-7, with D possibly being TRBD2 (7 bases). The length of the CDR3 is 14 residues. Germline lookup yields CDR1 MGHRA and CDR2 YSYEKL. V was cut by 4 bases and J by 2 bases, with 12 bases left in between. The CDR3 DNA reads as TGCGCCAGCAGCCCCGGGGAGGGGGCCTACGAGCAGTACTTC. Amino acids: CASSPGEGAYEQYF.

The table lists this clonotype with a few counts. The rearrangement joins TRBV27 to TRBJ2-7, with 16 positions matching TRBD2. V dropped 5 bases and J dropped 3; count of bases not matched to a gene: 7. CDR1 is MNHEY and CDR2 is SMNVEV in the germline V gene (reference sequence). This CDR3 has 17 amino acids. CDR3 in amino acids: CASSIGTSGRALYEQYF. CDR3 DNA: TGTGCCAGCAGTATCGGGACTAGCGGGAGGGCCCTCTACGAGCAGTACTTC.

There are many counts of this clonotype. The chain joins TRBV12-3 or TRBV12-4 to TRBJ2-5, with 8 positions matching TRBD2. V lost 3 bases, J lost 5 bases, and 5 bases stayed unmatched. The CDR3 covers 14 residues. CDR3 sequence: CASSFSGRSETQYF. The CDR3 DNA sequence: TGTGCCAGCAGTTTCAGCGGGAGATCTGAGACCCAGTACTTC.

The J gene is TRBJ1-5, the V gene TRBV12-3 or TRBV12-4; a possible D gene is TRBD1 (5 bases). The V end lost 3 bases, the J end lost 3 bases, and 9 bases lay between the germline ends. This CDR3 is 14 amino acids long. The CDR3 reads CASSLPGTNQPQHF. Here the CDR3 DNA reads TGTGCCAGCAGTTTGCCGGGGACCAATCAGCCCCAGCATTTT.

V usage is TRBV7-9 and J usage is TRBJ1-1; the D gene is possibly TRBD1 (6 bases). With 7 bases removed from V and 3 bases from J, the gap between germline ends came to 18 bases. This CDR3 is built from 15 residues. Germline CDR1 reads SEHNR; CDR2 reads FQNEAQ (reference sequence). The CDR3 nucleotides read TGTGCCAGCACCCCGGTCGGGGGGCAGGACACTGAAGCTTTCTTT. Translating it yields CASTPVGGQDTEAFF.

The chain recombines TRBV2 with TRBJ1-2; 7 positions agree with TRBD1. The V gene's germline CDR1 is SNHLY and CDR2 FYNNEI. V trimming: 7 bases; J trimming: 8 bases; junction bases outside the gene matches: 10. The CDR3 spans 13 residues. The CDR3 is CASTIDRVRGYTF. The DNA of the CDR3 is TGTGCCAGCACAATAGACAGGGTACGAGGCTACACCTTC.

This clonotype was detected only a few times. The rearrangement uses TRBV29-1 and TRBJ2-3; TRBD1 agrees at 10 bases. V gave up 4 bases and J gave up 2 bases; unmatched junction bases: 6. This CDR3 is built from 15 residues. Germline V CDR1 and CDR2: SQVTM, ANQGSEA. CDR3 loop: CSVARTGGSTDTQYF. The CDR3 DNA reads TGCAGCGTTGCGAGGACAGGGGGTTCCACAGATACGCAGTATTTT.

This clonotype was observed a handful of times. V and J are TRBV3-1 and TRBJ2-1, with D tentatively TRBD2 (5 bases). V lost 0 bases and J 5 bases, leaving 11 bases between the germline ends. Germline-derived CDR1 and CDR2 are LGHDT and YNNKEL (reference sequence). The length of the CDR3 is 15 residues. The CDR3 sequence is CASSQDIATHNEQFF. In DNA form, the CDR3 reads TGTGCCAGCAGCCAAGATATAGCGACCCACAATGAGCAGTTCTTC.

This chain connects TRBV7-9 to TRBJ2-7; D is undetermined. The CDR3 extends over 13 amino acids. V lost 5 bases to trimming and J lost 0 bases, with 8 bases between them. Germline lookup yields CDR1 SEHNR and CDR2 FQNEAQ (reference sequence). CDR3 protein: CASSPSPSYEQYF. CDR3 nucleotide sequence: TGTGCCAGCAGCCCATCCCCCTCCTACGAGCAGTACTTC.

This clonotype was seen more than once but under ten times. V and J are TRBV14 and TRBJ2-4; D unresolved. Germline lookup yields CDR1 SGHDN and CDR2 FVKESK. The CDR3 covers 15 residues. With 1 base removed from V and 1 base from J, the gap between germline ends came to 8 bases. The CDR3 reads CASSQVGMAKNIQYF. DNA of the CDR3: TGTGCCAGCAGCCAAGTGGGGATGGCCAAAAACATTCAGTACTTC.